This T cell receptor beta chain was identified during a study of T cell repertoires in cytomegalovirus infection (dated by TCRdb to the late 2010s). Describing the broader study: Donor HLA type was relevant to the analysis, as public TCR beta signatures indicated carriage of CMV infection together with the matching HLA type. Results and caveats for the whole study, not just this receptor: Cumulative frequency of public TCR beta family members discriminated carriers of CMV infection plus the relevant HLA type in this cohort and an independent roughly 350-donor cohort. The ex vivo response was dominated by HLA-C-restricted CMV-specific TCR beta clonotypes, which also provided the single most frequent clonotype in two of eight donors.

This clonotype was recorded many times. Its antigen remains unidentified. Base quality data are lacking; no much larger clone is found one base away. At the junction V is shortened by 1 base and J by 5 bases, with 2 bases in between. CDR1 is given as SGHTA and CDR2 as FQGNSA, both from the germline V gene. The CDR3 holds 11 amino acids from the cysteine to the phenylalanine. Just CDR3 DNA is preserved here, 33 bases in frame from base 1. For sequencing, an Illumina HiSeq 1500 was employed. The raw public reads went through TCRdb reprocessing: fastp at Q25, MiXCR clone calling, in-frame beta chains kept. CDR3 protein duplicates are merged, each entry listing the most common genes and DNA. The table for this sample lists under 850,000 distinct CDR3 sequences; 35% of them were counted only once. Around 2.6% of the sample is held by the ten biggest clonotypes.

The sequencing input was PBMCs. The receptor was derived from a human donor in good health (CMV status not recorded). Some clones in this sample may be carry-over from other donors' samples. The sequence links TRBV7-2 to TRBJ2-5, with the D gene uncertain. The CDR3 region: CASSLDETQYF. The DNA reads TGTGCCAGCAGCTTAGACGAGACCCAGTACTTC.